The T cell receptor beta chain under discussion was sequenced for a study of cytomegalovirus exposure and HLA in healthy donors. CDR3 length equals 13 residues. Germline V gene sequence: CDR1 MNHNS, CDR2 SASEGT. The ends lost 7 bases at V and 4 bases at J; junction bases unmatched: 3. A word on this clone: Its target is unknown.

Researchers ran the PCR with 60 Vbeta and 13 Jbeta primers. Original processing methods: Tens of millions of unique TCR beta chains, roughly 11 million of them shared, were counted by a later analysis. TCRdb keeps only in-frame clones here, not all; method: immunoSEQ multiplex PCR. D and trimming were read from the DNA, whereas the V and J calls and clone size are those reported in that table. The table lists approximately 90,000 clones, over 60% of them singletons. Regarding the study as a whole: A missense variant in DCLRE1C was later tied to TCR beta V- and J-gene trimming. Later on, an analysis found that several of the most significant clusters appeared to be linked to common viral pathogens, which included parvovirus B19.

The TCR was taken from a man aged 25 to 40 in good health and CMV-seronegative. The genes are TRBV6-1 and TRBJ1-1, with TRBD1 identical over 10 bases. The sequenced sample was PBMCs. The chain's CDR3 is CASTGQGSTEAFF. In DNA, the CDR3 is TGTGCCAGCACGGGACAGGGGTCCACTGAAGCTTTCTTT.